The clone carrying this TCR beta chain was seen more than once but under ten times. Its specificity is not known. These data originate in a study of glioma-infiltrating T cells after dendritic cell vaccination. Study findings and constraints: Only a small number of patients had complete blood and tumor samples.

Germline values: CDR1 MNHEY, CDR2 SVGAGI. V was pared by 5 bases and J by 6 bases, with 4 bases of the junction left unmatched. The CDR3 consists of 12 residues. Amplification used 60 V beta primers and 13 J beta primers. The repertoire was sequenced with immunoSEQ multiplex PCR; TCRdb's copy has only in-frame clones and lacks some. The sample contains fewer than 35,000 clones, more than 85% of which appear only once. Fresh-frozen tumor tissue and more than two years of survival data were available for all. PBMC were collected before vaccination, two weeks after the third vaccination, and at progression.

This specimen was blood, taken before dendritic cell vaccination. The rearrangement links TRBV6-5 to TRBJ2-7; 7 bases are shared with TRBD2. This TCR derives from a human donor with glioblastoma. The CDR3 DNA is TGTGCCAGCAGTAAAGGGACTATCGAGCAGTACTTC. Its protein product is CASSKGTIEQYF.